These 27 T cell receptor beta chains were all obtained from the same sample, sequenced in a study of blood T cell repertoires in COVID-19. Data came from immunoSEQ multiplex PCR; TCRdb stores just in-frame clones and leaves some out. This sample has 85,000 to 100,000 clones; around 90% occur once, and the top ten carry around 2%. The source material was peripheral blood. The receptors stem from a man aged 50 or older with COVID-19, enrolled during active disease.

The chain is built from TRBV10-2 and TRBJ1-3; 7 positions match TRBD1. Germline V gene data show CDR1 as WSHSY and CDR2 as SAAADI. Unmatched junction bases numbered 7, after V lost 8 bases and J lost 3 bases. This CDR3 is built from 14 residues. The CDR3 loop is CASSGTGVGNTIYF. The CDR3 DNA is TGCGCCAGCTCCGGAACAGGGGTTGGAAACACCATATATTTT.

The J gene is TRBJ1-1, the V gene TRBV5-1, with 7 bases aligning to TRBD1. Germline loops: CDR1 SGHRS, CDR2 YFSETQ. The CDR3 totals 14 residues. V dropped 4 bases and J dropped 0; count of bases not matched to a gene: 3. As DNA, the CDR3 is TGCGCCAGCAGCGAGGGACAGATGAACACTGAAGCTTTCTTT. Translation: CASSEGQMNTEAFF.

Only a few counts were recorded for this clone. V is TRBV6-5 and J is TRBJ2-7; D is perhaps TRBD2 (6 bases). In germline, CDR1 is MNHEY, CDR2 SVGAGI. This CDR3 is built from 15 residues. Trimming removed 6 bases from V and 1 base from J, with 16 bases in between. CDR3 sequence: CASRRGTGESYEQYF. The CDR3 DNA is TGTGCCAGCAGACGCGGGACCGGGGAATCCTACGAGCAGTACTTC.

This rearrangement joins TRBV5-4 to TRBJ2-1, with TRBD2 matching over 11 bases. The CDR3 consists of 16 residues. The trim removed 5 bases at V and 5 bases at J, leaving 9 bases unmatched. Per germline, CDR1 SGHNT and CDR2 YYREEE (reference sequence). For the CDR3, the DNA is TGTGCCAGCAGATCCCCTAGCGGGGGGAATAACAATGAGCAGTTCTTC. It yields the protein CASRSPSGGNNNEQFF.

The J gene is TRBJ1-1, the V gene TRBV2; TRBD1 might be the D (5 bases). This CDR3 contains 12 residues. The V end lost 7 bases, the J end lost 8 bases, and 14 bases lay between the germline ends. From germline, CDR1 is SNHLY and CDR2 FYNNEI. The CDR3 coding sequence is TGTGCCAGCAAGGGACTGGGCACAGAAGCTTTCTTT. Translation gives CASKGLGTEAFF.

Remarks on this clone: Mismatch with germline at one junction end may stem from a read error. The chain has TRBV7-7 and TRBJ2-3, with D unclear. Germline CDR1 and CDR2: SSHAT and FNYEAQ (reference sequence). This CDR3 region has 13 residues. CDR3 nucleotides: TGTGCTAGCAGCTTATACCGAGCAGATACGCAGTATTTT. It encodes CASSLYRADTQYF.

The V gene is TRBV27, the J gene TRBJ2-7; D possibly corresponds to TRBD1 (6 bases). Germline V lookup: CDR1 MNHEY, CDR2 SMNVEV (reference sequence). The CDR3 consists of 11 residues. Deletions cut 7 bases from V and 6 bases from J, with 10 bases between. CDR3 residues: CASTQGGEQYF. CDR3 nucleotide sequence: TGTGCCAGCACCCAAGGGGGCGAGCAGTACTTC.

This clone appeared a single time. The chain couples TRBV6-5 to TRBJ1-6; 7 nucleotides agree with TRBD1. Germline CDR1 MNHEY, CDR2 SVGAGI. The CDR3 spans 16 residues. V dropped 3 bases and J dropped 1; count of bases not matched to a gene: 3. CDR3 sequence: CASSYGRGSYNSPLHF. CDR3 DNA sequence: TGTGCCAGCAGTTATGGCAGGGGGTCCTATAATTCACCCCTCCACTTT.

This chain uses TRBV19 with TRBJ2-2; 7 nucleotides align to TRBD1. In germline, CDR1 is LNHDA, CDR2 SQIVND (reference sequence). With 5 bases clipped from V and 2 bases from J, the junction kept 8 bases outside the gene matches. This CDR3 comprises 16 residues. For the CDR3, the DNA is TGTGCCAGTAGTTACTCGGGACAGACTAACACCGGGGAGCTGTTTTTT. The encoded protein is CASSYSGQTNTGELFF.

The chain is built from TRBV30 and TRBJ1-2; tentatively, D is TRBD1 (5 bases). Germline V gives CDR1 GTSNPN, CDR2 SVGIG (reference sequence). The V and J ends lost 2 bases and 6 bases respectively, with 10 bases between them. The CDR3 consists of 12 residues. The CDR3 region has the DNA TGTGCCTGGAGTAGGGGTTTCAATGGCTACACCTTC. Translation: CAWSRGFNGYTF.

The chain combines TRBV2 with TRBJ1-6; 8 nucleotides line up with TRBD1. The CDR3 covers 16 residues. Germline V gives CDR1 SNHLY, CDR2 FYNNEI. The junction had 13 bases not matched to a gene; V was cut back by 10 bases and J by 5 bases. As DNA, the CDR3 is TGTGCCACCACAGTGGACAGGGTGATAAATAATTCACCCCTCCACTTT. Encoded protein: CATTVDRVINNSPLHF.

This chain uses TRBV2 with TRBJ1-2, with 7 bases fitting TRBD1. The germline CDR1 and CDR2 sequences are SNHLY and FYNNEI. The CDR3 has 15 residues. V shed 6 bases, J shed 2 bases, and the junction held 9 bases outside the gene matches. The CDR3 DNA is TGTGCCAGCAGAACAGACAGGGTTACCAACTATGGCTACACCTTC. It codes for CASRTDRVTNYGYTF.

The gene calls are TRBV28 and TRBJ1-6, with D tentatively TRBD1 (5 bases). The CDR3 length is 16 residues. V lost 3 bases and J 4 bases, leaving 13 bases between the germline ends. CDR1 and CDR2 (germline): MDHEN, SYDVKM. Here the CDR3 reads CASSFLSGPYNSPLHF. CDR3 DNA: TGTGCCAGCAGTTTCTTATCAGGGCCTTATAATTCACCCCTCCACTTT.

The V and J genes are TRBV6-4 and TRBJ2-7; 13 nucleotides align to TRBD2. CDR3 length: 14 residues. CDR1 is MRHNA, CDR2 SNTAGT, per germline. V lost 5 bases to trimming and J lost 3 bases; unmatched junction nucleotides: 1. This CDR3 reads CASSRTSGGYEQYF. The CDR3 DNA reads as TGTGCCAGCAGTCGGACTAGCGGGGGCTACGAGCAGTACTTC.

The rearrangement joins TRBV5-4 to TRBJ2-2, with a weak D call TRBD1 (5 bases). The CDR3 runs 15 residues. Germline CDR1 reads SGHNT; CDR2 reads YYREEE (reference sequence). V lost 4 bases, J lost 0 bases, and 10 bases lay in between. The chain's CDR3 is CASSLPGPNTGELFF. For the CDR3, the DNA is TGTGCCAGCAGCCTCCCAGGGCCGAACACCGGGGAGCTGTTTTTT.

The V and J genes are TRBV5-1 and TRBJ2-7, with D perhaps matching TRBD1 (5 bases). The CDR3 has 14 residues. V lost 1 base to trimming and J lost 6 bases, with 14 bases between them. Germline V lookup: CDR1 SGHRS, CDR2 YFSETQ. The CDR3 loop reads CASSLSTGHSEQYF. The CDR3 nucleotides read TGCGCCAGCAGCTTGTCTACCGGACACAGCGAGCAGTACTTC.

This chain connects TRBV3-1 (or the pseudogene TRBV3-2) to TRBJ2-5; 8 nucleotides align to TRBD2. CDR3 size: 16 residues. In germline, CDR1 is LGHDT, CDR2 YNNKEL (reference sequence). V was clipped by 1 base and J by 0 bases; unmatched bases: 4. The CDR3 loop reads CASSQVPGGYQETQYF. In DNA, the CDR3 is TGTGCCAGCAGCCAAGTGCCGGGGGGGTACCAAGAGACCCAGTACTTC.

In its sample, this clone ranks as medium-sized. The V and J genes are TRBV24-1 and TRBJ1-1; unclear D gene. This CDR3 region has 13 residues. The V end was cut by 7 bases, the J end by 5 bases, with 13 bases between. The germline V gene has CDR1 KGHDR and CDR2 SFDVKD. DNA of the CDR3: TGTGCCACCAGGGAGGTAGGAAAGACTGAAGCTTTCTTT. This translates into CATREVGKTEAFF.

The chain joins TRBV9 to TRBJ2-2; D gene ambiguous. Per germline, CDR1 SGDLS and CDR2 YYNGEE. This CDR3 contains 12 residues. The V and J ends lost 6 bases and 8 bases respectively, with 11 bases between them. The CDR3 DNA sequence: TGTGCCAGCACGAATTTCGGGGGGGAGCTGTTTTTT. It translates to CASTNFGGELFF.

The V and J genes are TRBV28 and TRBJ1-2; 10 nucleotides agree with TRBD1. There are 14 residues in the CDR3. In germline, CDR1 is MDHEN, CDR2 SYDVKM. The V and J ends lost 4 bases and 2 bases, in that order; junction bases with no gene match: 1. CDR3: CASSWGQGNYGYTF. CDR3 DNA: TGTGCCAGCAGTTGGGGACAGGGGAACTATGGCTACACCTTC.

This chain uses TRBV7-8 with TRBJ1-1; D possibly corresponds to TRBD1 (6 bases). V dropped 4 bases and J dropped 6 bases, with 15 bases sitting between them. Germline V gives CDR1 SGHVS, CDR2 FQNEAQ. There are 14 residues in the CDR3. The CDR3 bases are TGTGCCAGCAGCTCCGGACAGAGGAGAGCTGAAGCTTTCTTT. Protein: CASSSGQRRAEAFF. Full variable domain (outside the CDR3, taken from reference TRBV7-8 and TRBJ1-1): GAGVSQSPRYKVAKRGQDVALRCDPISGHVSLFWYQQALGQGPEFLTYFQNEAQLDKSGLPSDRFFAERPEGSVSTLKIQRTQQEDSAVYLCASSSGQRRAEAFFGQGTRLTVV.

The chain couples TRBV28 to TRBJ1-3, with D possibly TRBD1 on 5 matching bases. V dropped 1 base and J dropped 3 bases, with 13 bases sitting between them. CDR3 length equals 16 residues. Germline-derived CDR1 and CDR2 are MDHEN and SYDVKM. The CDR3 sequence is CASSLSVLQGGNTIYF. CDR3 DNA sequence: TGTGCCAGCAGTTTATCGGTACTTCAGGGTGGAAACACCATATATTTT.

The rearrangement uses TRBV6-5 and TRBJ1-1; D is perhaps TRBD1 (6 bases). Trimming stripped 6 bases from V and 1 base from J, with 12 bases between. Germline V gives CDR1 MNHEY, CDR2 SVGAGI. The CDR3 is 14 residues long. The CDR3: CASRNRAKNTEAFF. CDR3 in DNA: TGTGCCAGCAGAAACAGGGCGAAGAACACTGAAGCTTTCTTT.

The rearrangement links TRBV29-1 to TRBJ2-7; 8 bases match TRBD1. The V and J ends lost 3 bases and 5 bases, in that order; junction bases with no gene match: 9. The CDR3 extends over 14 amino acids. Germline V gene lookup returns CDR1 SQVTM and CDR2 ANQGSEA. CDR3 nucleotide sequence: TGCAGCGTTGATGGACAGGGAAGTGTACACGAGCAGTACTTC. It is translated as CSVDGQGSVHEQYF.

V is TRBV28 and J is TRBJ1-4, with unresolved D. Trimming took 1 base from V and 0 from J, leaving 15 bases between them. Germline V lookup: CDR1 MDHEN, CDR2 SYDVKM. This CDR3 comprises 18 residues. The CDR3 sequence: CASSLFGEPGTTNEKLFF. As DNA, the CDR3 is TGTGCCAGCAGTTTATTCGGGGAGCCCGGTACAACTAATGAAAAACTGTTTTTT.

This chain uses TRBV28 with TRBJ1-5; D is ambiguous. The V gene's germline CDR1 is MDHEN and CDR2 SYDVKM. CDR3 length: 14 amino acids. V was cut by 7 bases and J by 0 bases, with 10 bases left in between. The CDR3 loop reads CASIRTSSNQPQHF. The CDR3 DNA reads as TGTGCCAGCATCCGTACGAGTAGCAATCAGCCCCAGCATTTT.

V gene TRBV5-6 combines with J gene TRBJ1-2; TRBD1 agrees at 7 bases. The J segment lost 0 bases and the V segment lost 4 bases, leaving 6 bases of the junction unmatched. Germline lookup yields CDR1 SGHDT and CDR2 YYEEEE. The CDR3 totals 15 residues. The CDR3 region is CASSLNRGTNYGYTF. In DNA form, the CDR3 reads TGTGCCAGCAGCCTGAACAGGGGAACTAACTATGGCTACACCTTC.